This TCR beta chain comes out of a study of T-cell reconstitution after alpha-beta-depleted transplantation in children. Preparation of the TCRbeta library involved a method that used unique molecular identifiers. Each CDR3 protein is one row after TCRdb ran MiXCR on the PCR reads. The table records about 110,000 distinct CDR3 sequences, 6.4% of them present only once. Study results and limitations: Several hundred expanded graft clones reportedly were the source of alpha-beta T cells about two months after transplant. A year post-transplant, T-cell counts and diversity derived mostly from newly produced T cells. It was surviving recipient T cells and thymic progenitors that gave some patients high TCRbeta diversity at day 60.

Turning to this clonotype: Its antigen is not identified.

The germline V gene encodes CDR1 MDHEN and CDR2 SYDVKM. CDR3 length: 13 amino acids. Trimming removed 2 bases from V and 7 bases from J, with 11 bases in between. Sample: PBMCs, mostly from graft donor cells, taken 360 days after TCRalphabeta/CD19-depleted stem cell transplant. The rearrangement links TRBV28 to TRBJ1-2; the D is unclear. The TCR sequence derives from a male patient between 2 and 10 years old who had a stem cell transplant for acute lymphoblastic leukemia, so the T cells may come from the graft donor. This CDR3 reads CASSLIPEGGYTF. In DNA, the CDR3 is TGTGCCAGCAGTTTAATCCCTGAGGGTGGCTACACCTTC.